The entry below describes one T cell receptor beta chain. This entry comes from a study of blood T cell repertoires in COVID-19. Turning to the study itself: From the United States, Italy and Spain came samples of acute and convalescent COVID-19.

CDR3 length: 16 residues. Germline values: CDR1 MGHDK, CDR2 SYGVNS. V lost 3 bases and J 1 base, leaving 16 bases between the germline ends. Everyone who took part was about 18 to 90 years old, and they came from roughly 25 US areas. Per the authors' pipeline: Researchers report that nucleated cell counts were estimated from reference gene primer amplification. Libraries were prepared by immunoSEQ multiplex PCR; TCRdb keeps only in-frame clonotypes and omits some of them. V, J and clone size are those of that table, while D and trimming were read from the DNA. The sample holds about 240,000 clones, about 86% seen once.

This clonotype was sampled from a woman aged 35 to 49 with acute COVID-19. The sequencing input was PBMCs or T cells enriched from blood (not recorded which). The V and J genes are TRBV25-1 and TRBJ2-7; tentative D call: TRBD2 (5 bases). CDR3: CASSDRIGSDSYEQYF. The CDR3 DNA is TGTGCCAGCAGTGATCGAATAGGGAGTGATTCCTACGAGCAGTACTTC.